This T cell receptor (beta chain) came from a study of blood T cell repertoires in COVID-19. Study details: Sources were T cells, B-cell-depleted T cells, or PBMCs; the material itself was cDNA or gDNA.

Trimming took off 0 bases at V and 0 bases at J, with 6 bases between the two ends. This CDR3 has 14 residues. CDR1 SGHRS and CDR2 YFSETQ come from the germline V gene. Sequenced by immunoSEQ multiplex PCR; TCRdb stores in-frame clones only, minus some. The sample lists roughly 700,000 clones, 75% to 90% occurring once. The origin of this receptor is a young woman with acute or convalescent COVID-19. Sequencing was performed on peripheral blood. The rearrangement uses TRBV5-1 and TRBJ1-2; no reliable D call. The CDR3 region has the DNA TGCGCCAGCAGCTTGGCAGTGGCTAACTATGGCTACACCTTC. Its translation is CASSLAVANYGYTF.